One and the same sample provided the 31 T cell receptor beta chains below, sequenced in a study of blood T cell repertoires in COVID-19. Libraries were prepared by immunoSEQ multiplex PCR; TCRdb keeps only in-frame clonotypes and omits some of them. Here the sample spans 200,000 to 300,000 clones, approximately 89% being singletons. Input material: PBMCs or T cells enriched from blood (not recorded which). All receptors come from a woman in her thirties or forties with acute COVID-19.

Only one count was recorded for this clone. The chain uses TRBV5-1 and TRBJ2-1; 9 nucleotides agree with TRBD1. Trimming took 5 bases from V and 5 from J; bases not matched to a gene: 8. The length of the CDR3 is 15 residues. The germline gives CDR1 SGHRS, CDR2 YFSETQ. Here the CDR3 DNA reads TGCGCCAGCAGACGACAGGGGGGATTCAACAATGAGCAGTTCTTC. Translation: CASRRQGGFNNEQFF.

V usage is TRBV24-1 and J usage is TRBJ2-1, with TRBD1 as a possible D gene (5 bases). The CDR3 is 17 residues long. The ends were cut back, 5 bases at V and 0 bases at J, with 16 bases in the middle. From germline, CDR1 is KGHDR and CDR2 SFDVKD. Here the CDR3 DNA reads TGTGCCACCAGTGGGAACCCCCAGGGCCACTCCTACAATGAGCAGTTCTTC. This gives the protein CATSGNPQGHSYNEQFF.

The V and J genes are TRBV19 and TRBJ1-6; TRBD1 aligns across 7 bases. J lost 7 bases, V lost 4 bases, and 7 bases had no gene match. There are 15 residues in the CDR3. CDR1 is LNHDA, CDR2 SQIVND, per germline (reference sequence). Here the CDR3 DNA reads TGTGCCAGTAGTACCTCTCGACAGGGAAATTCACCCCTCCACTTT. Translated: CASSTSRQGNSPLHF.

CDR3 loop: CATQLGGPHNSPLHF. Here the CDR3 DNA reads TGTGCCACCCAATTGGGGGGACCTCATAATTCACCCCTCCACTTT. The chain couples TRBV25-1 to TRBJ1-6; maybe TRBD1 (5 bases). Trimming took 10 bases from V and 5 from J, leaving 18 bases between them. Germline CDR1 is MGHDK and CDR2 is SYGVNS. This CDR3 has 15 residues.

The J gene is TRBJ1-2, the V gene TRBV5-1; D gene uncertain. The V gene's germline CDR1 is SGHRS and CDR2 YFSETQ. V lost 1 base and J 1 base, leaving 5 bases between the germline ends. The CDR3 has 13 residues. CDR3 in amino acids: CASSLQVNYGYTF. CDR3 nucleotides: TGCGCCAGCAGCTTGCAGGTTAACTATGGCTACACCTTC.

V and J are TRBV2 and TRBJ2-5; D possibly corresponds to TRBD1 (5 bases). Trimming took off 4 bases at V and 5 bases at J, with 11 bases between the two ends. Germline lookup yields CDR1 SNHLY and CDR2 FYNNEI. The CDR3 length is 13 residues. CDR3 sequence: CASSAQGGETQYF. CDR3 coding DNA: TGTGCCAGCAGTGCTCAGGGTGGGGAGACCCAGTACTTC.

This clone has only a few counts. This sequence joins TRBV6-4 and TRBJ2-1; 9 bases are shared with TRBD2. CDR3 length: 16 residues. Per germline, CDR1 MRHNA and CDR2 SNTAGT. V trimming: 6 bases; J trimming: 7 bases; junction bases outside the gene matches: 13. The CDR3 DNA reads TGTGCCAGCAGCCTTCGGGGGGCTAGCGGGGCTAATGAGCAGTTCTTC. Translated, it gives CASSLRGASGANEQFF.

About this clone itself: The sample contains more than one DNA sequence encoding this CDR3. The rearrangement links TRBV19 to TRBJ1-1; the D is unclear. The germline gives CDR1 LNHDA, CDR2 SQIVND (reference sequence). V lost 2 bases and J lost 1, with 5 bases in between. The CDR3 length is 13 residues. The CDR3 loop is CASSITGNTEAFF. DNA for the CDR3: TGTGCCAGTAGTATAACCGGGAACACTGAAGCTTTCTTT. Variable domain in full (rest from reference TRBV19 and TRBJ1-1): DGGITQSPKYLFRKEGQNVTLSCEQNLNHDAMYWYRQDPGQGLRLIYYSQIVNDFQKGDIAEGYSVSREKKESFPLTVTSAQKNPTAFYLCASSITGNTEAFFGQGTRLTVV.

This clone has only one observation. This chain links TRBV5-1 with TRBJ1-4, with 11 bases aligning to TRBD1. The trim removed 4 bases at V and 0 bases at J, leaving 8 bases unmatched. The germline V gene has CDR1 SGHRS and CDR2 YFSETQ. This CDR3 comprises 18 residues. The CDR3 protein is CASSTWTGGPTTNEKLFF. In DNA, the CDR3 is TGCGCCAGCAGCACGTGGACAGGGGGCCCAACAACTAATGAAAAACTGTTTTTT.

This clone came up once. The V and J genes are TRBV19 and TRBJ2-5; possible D gene TRBD2, 6 bases. V was trimmed by 10 bases and J by 1 base, leaving 22 bases between them. Germline lookup yields CDR1 LNHDA and CDR2 SQIVND (reference sequence). The CDR3 extends over 16 amino acids. CDR3 residues: CATRDFGGDSQETQYF. CDR3 nucleotides: TGTGCCACCCGGGACTTCGGAGGAGATTCCCAAGAGACCCAGTACTTC. Supplemented by reference TRBV19 and TRBJ2-5, the full variable domain reads DGGITQSPKYLFRKEGQNVTLSCEQNLNHDAMYWYRQDPGQGLRLIYYSQIVNDFQKGDIAEGYSVSREKKESFPLTVTSAQKNPTAFYLCATRDFGGDSQETQYFGPGTRLLVL.

The genes are TRBV7-9 and TRBJ2-1; 12 nucleotides line up with TRBD2. This CDR3 has 15 residues. Germline assignment: CDR1 SEHNR and CDR2 FQNEAQ (reference sequence). V lost 7 bases and J lost 6; bases outside the gene matches: 7. In DNA form, the CDR3 reads TGTGCCAGCACCCCACTAGCGGGAGGCCCCAATGAGCAGTTCTTC. It encodes CASTPLAGGPNEQFF.

V gene TRBV3-1 (or the pseudogene TRBV3-2) combines with J gene TRBJ2-1, with D possibly being TRBD1 (6 bases). Germline CDR1 LGHDT, CDR2 YNNKEL (reference sequence). This CDR3 has 14 amino acids. V lost 2 bases, J lost 9 bases, and 14 bases lay in between. CDR3 bases: TGTGCCAGCAGCCAAACGAAGGGGGTGGGTGAGCAGTTCTTC. It specifies CASSQTKGVGEQFF.

V and J are TRBV25-1 and TRBJ2-3; TRBD1 aligns across 10 bases. The germline gives CDR1 MGHDK, CDR2 SYGVNS. The CDR3 totals 16 residues. V shed 3 bases, J shed 2 bases, and the junction held 5 bases outside the gene matches. CDR3 protein: CASSDGTGDLTDTQYF. DNA for the CDR3: TGTGCCAGCAGTGATGGGACAGGGGATCTCACAGATACGCAGTATTTT.

This clone has a handful of counts. The chain couples TRBV7-9 to TRBJ2-2; D perhaps matches TRBD1 (5 bases). The CDR3 is 13 amino acids. Trimming shortened V by 5 bases and J by 7 bases, and 11 bases separated the two germline ends. The V gene's germline CDR1 is SEHNR and CDR2 FQNEAQ (reference sequence). The CDR3, as DNA: TGTGCCAGCAGCCTAAGCAGGGACGGGGAGCTGTTTTTT. Its protein product is CASSLSRDGELFF.

This clone was found a few times. This chain connects TRBV7-9 to TRBJ1-4; TRBD1 is a possible D gene (5 bases). V lost 4 bases and J lost 8, with 20 bases in between. CDR1 SEHNR and CDR2 FQNEAQ come from the germline V gene (reference sequence). This CDR3 has 16 amino acids. The DNA for the CDR3 is TGTGCCAGCAGCTCGACCTGGGGCCCACCGCGGGAAAAACTGTTTTTT. This translates into CASSSTWGPPREKLFF.

The gene calls are TRBV11-2 and TRBJ1-2; tentative D call: TRBD1 (5 bases). The V gene lost 1 base and the J gene lost 8 bases, with 8 bases spanning the gap. The CDR3 is 12 residues long. The V gene's germline CDR1 is SGHAT and CDR2 FQNNGV. The CDR3 DNA follows: TGTGCCAGCAGCTTAGGGGGCTGGGGCTACACCTTC. It yields the protein CASSLGGWGYTF. The entire variable domain, with the rest obtained from reference TRBV11-2 and TRBJ1-2, is as follows: EAGVAQSPRYKIIEKRQSVAFWCNPISGHATLYWYQQILGQGPKLLIQFQNNGVVDDSQLPKDRFSAERLKGVDSTLKIQPAKLEDSAVYLCASSLGGWGYTFGSGTRLTVV.

V and J are TRBV7-9 and TRBJ2-5, with a tentative D call TRBD1 (6 bases). The V and J ends lost 5 bases and 2 bases respectively, with 12 bases between them. The V gene's germline CDR1 is SEHNR and CDR2 FQNEAQ (reference sequence). The CDR3 sequence is 14 residues long. The CDR3 sequence: CASSPTGSQETQYF. The CDR3 DNA is TGTGCCAGCAGCCCCACAGGGTCTCAAGAGACCCAGTACTTC.

V and J are TRBV21-1 and TRBJ2-5; the D call TRBD2 from the table was never checked on the DNA. TRBV21-1 is flagged as a pseudogene. CDR3 length: 17 amino acids. The CDR3 loop is CASRRRDRDYDQETQYF. The CDR3 DNA reads TGTGCCAGCAGACGTCGGGACCGGGACTACGACCAAGAGACCCAGTACTTC.

CDR3 nucleotide sequence: TGCAGCGTAACGCAGGGGGTCAGTGGAAACACCATATATTTT. Amino acids: CSVTQGVSGNTIYF. The chain couples TRBV29-1 to TRBJ1-3, with 7 positions matching TRBD1. CDR3 length equals 14 residues. Germline V gene sequence: CDR1 SQVTM, CDR2 ANQGSEA. The V segment lost 6 bases and the J segment 3 bases; nucleotides outside the gene matches: 8.

The chain is built from TRBV7-9 and TRBJ2-1; D perhaps matches TRBD2 (5 bases). The CDR3 length is 15 residues. Germline V lookup: CDR1 SEHNR, CDR2 FQNEAQ (reference sequence). Trimming shortened V by 4 bases and J by 5 bases, and 15 bases separated the two germline ends. The CDR3 DNA is TGTGCCAGCAGCTACGGACTCCTAATCCACAATGAGCAGTTCTTC. This gives the protein CASSYGLLIHNEQFF.

The chain employs TRBV5-1 and TRBJ2-3; D might be TRBD2 (6 bases). Germline CDR1 SGHRS, CDR2 YFSETQ. V gave up 3 bases and J gave up 7 bases, with 12 bases separating them. This CDR3 comprises 13 residues. CDR3 sequence (DNA): TGCGCCAGCAGCTCCCCTAGCGTACATACGCAGTATTTT. Translating gives CASSSPSVHTQYF. Combining the CDR3 with reference TRBV5-1 and TRBJ2-3 gives the whole variable domain KAGVTQTPRYLIKTRGQQVTLSCSPISGHRSVSWYQQTPGQGLQFLFEYFSETQRNKGNFPGRFSGRQFSNSRSEMNVSTLELGDSALYLCASSSPSVHTQYFGPGTRLTVL.

The CDR3 here is CASGPGQGSESKNIQYF. CDR3 nucleotides: TGTGCTAGTGGGCCGGGACAGGGGAGTGAGTCCAAAAACATTCAGTACTTC. The chain combines TRBV12-5 with TRBJ2-4, with 10 bases lining up with TRBD1. In germline, CDR1 is LGHNT, CDR2 FRNRAP. The CDR3 has 17 residues. J was trimmed by 2 bases and V by 6 bases; bases with no gene match: 10. The full variable domain, with the rest looked up from reference TRBV12-5 and TRBJ2-4, is DARVTQTPRHKVTEMGQEVTMRCQPILGHNTVFWYRQTMMQGLELLAYFRNRAPLDDSGMPKDRFSAEMPDATLATLKIQPSEPRDSAVYFCASGPGQGSESKNIQYFGAGTRLSVL.

This clone has more than one count but fewer than ten. The sample carries other DNA sequences with the same CDR3. In nucleotides, the CDR3 is TGTGCCAGCAGCTTAGGTTCCGGCGGAGGCACAGATACGCAGTATTTT. Residues: CASSLGSGGGTDTQYF. This chain uses TRBV7-6 with TRBJ2-3, with no clear D. The germline V gene encodes CDR1 SGHVS and CDR2 FNYEAQ. The CDR3 runs to 16 residues. Trimming stripped 1 base from V and 1 base from J, with 12 bases between.

The chain links TRBV5-5 to TRBJ2-3; unclear D gene. This CDR3 has 13 amino acids. V lost 3 bases to trimming and J lost 2 bases, with 7 bases between them. Germline CDR1 and CDR2: SGHKS and YYEKEE (reference sequence). Here the CDR3 reads CASSSSPTDTQYF. CDR3 nucleotide sequence: TGTGCCAGCAGCTCGTCTCCCACAGATACGCAGTATTTT.

This clone was recorded a few times. The V call is TRBV25-1, the J call TRBJ2-5; possibly TRBD1 for D (5 bases). Trimming removed 4 bases from V and 5 bases from J, with 11 bases in between. Germline CDR1 reads MGHDK; CDR2 reads SYGVNS. The CDR3 length is 13 residues. CDR3 nucleotides: TGTGCCAGCAGTGTGGCAGGGTTGGAGACCCAGTACTTC. Translation: CASSVAGLETQYF.

The chain recombines TRBV27 with TRBJ2-6; D perhaps matches TRBD2 (6 bases). The V and J ends lost 8 bases and 2 bases respectively, with 22 bases between them. CDR1 and CDR2 (germline): MNHEY, SMNVEV (reference sequence). The CDR3 length is 18 residues. The CDR3 protein is CASRPPYGGAPGANVLTF. The CDR3 nucleotides are TGTGCCAGCCGCCCCCCGTACGGAGGGGCCCCTGGGGCCAACGTCCTGACTTTC.

The V call is TRBV28, the J call TRBJ1-1; D may be TRBD1 (5 bases). Trimming took 8 bases from V and 1 from J, leaving 11 bases between them. Germline V gene data show CDR1 as MDHEN and CDR2 as SYDVKM. The CDR3 is made up of 13 amino acids. Written as DNA, the CDR3 is TGTGCCAGCGCAAGACAGTCGAACACTGAAGCTTTCTTT. Its protein product is CASARQSNTEAFF.

There are a few counts of this clone. This chain connects TRBV11-2 to TRBJ2-7; D possibly corresponds to TRBD1 (5 bases). The CDR3 extends over 15 amino acids. Germline-derived CDR1 and CDR2 are SGHAT and FQNNGV. The V and J ends lost 2 bases and 0 bases respectively, with 11 bases between them. CDR3 sequence: CASSLSPQGSYEQYF. The CDR3, as DNA: TGTGCCAGCAGCTTAAGCCCGCAGGGCTCCTACGAGCAGTACTTC.

The genes are TRBV7-8 and TRBJ1-3; D ambiguous. Germline V gives CDR1 SGHVS, CDR2 FQNEAQ. The CDR3 extends over 15 amino acids. Trimming shortened V by 2 bases and J by 0 bases, and 8 bases separated the two germline ends. The CDR3 DNA sequence: TGTGCCAGCAGCTTAAATCCAGGCTCTGGAAACACCATATATTTT. It encodes CASSLNPGSGNTIYF.

The gene calls are TRBV4-3 and TRBJ2-3, with 12 nucleotides matching TRBD1. The CDR3 spans 15 residues. The V segment lost 5 bases and the J segment 4 bases; nucleotides outside the gene matches: 4. Germline V gives CDR1 LGHNA, CDR2 YSLEER. CDR3 loop: CASSAGTGGADTQYF. The CDR3 DNA sequence: TGCGCCAGCAGCGCCGGGACAGGGGGCGCAGATACGCAGTATTTT.

V is TRBV19 and J is TRBJ1-1; D uncertain. The CDR3 has 16 amino acids. Germline CDR1 reads LNHDA; CDR2 reads SQIVND (reference sequence). The V gene lost 3 bases and the J gene lost 5 bases, with 19 bases spanning the gap. Here the CDR3 reads CASSMKVGVVGTEAFF. CDR3 DNA: TGTGCCAGTAGTATGAAAGTCGGGGTGGTAGGAACTGAAGCTTTCTTT.